This is a list of T cell receptor beta chains from one sample in a study of early stage breast cancer tumors. Data came from immunoSEQ multiplex PCR; TCRdb stores just in-frame clones and leaves some out. The sample yields around 28,000 clones, roughly two thirds seen once. The sequenced sample consisted of blood. These receptors came from a person aged 50-59 years with breast cancer. CDR3s include the opening cysteine and the closing phenylalanine or tryptophan. The D gene is left open where the match is weak. Expanded clones get a size class; other rows say once, few or many, or leave the size out.

j_call: TRBJ1-2; clone_size: few; d_call: NA; v_call: TRBV19; cdr3_aa: CASSIGRNYGYTF; cdr3_nt: TGTGCCAGTAGTATAGGGCGGAACTATGGCTACACCTTC
j_call: TRBJ1-3; clone_size: NA; d_call: NA; v_call: TRBV27; cdr3_aa: CASSSGIAMGNTIYF; cdr3_nt: TGTGCCAGCAGTTCAGGGATCGCAATGGGAAACACCATATATTTT
j_call: TRBJ2-7; clone_size: NA; d_call: NA; v_call: TRBV14; cdr3_aa: CASRSSSEGIYEQYF; cdr3_nt: TGTGCCAGCAGGTCCTCGTCTGAGGGGATCTACGAGCAGTACTTC
j_call: TRBJ2-7; clone_size: few; d_call: TRBD1; v_call: TRBV29-1; cdr3_aa: CSVTDLRDRGYEQYF; cdr3_nt: TGCAGCGTCACAGACCTCCGGGACAGGGGCTACGAGCAGTACTTC
j_call: TRBJ2-3; clone_size: once; d_call: NA; v_call: TRBV12-2; cdr3_aa: CASRLGPRDSFPLTDTQYF; cdr3_nt: TGTGCAAGTCGCTTAGGTCCACGGGACTCATTCCCCCTCACAGATACGCAGTATTTT
j_call: TRBJ2-6; clone_size: NA; d_call: NA; v_call: TRBV5-1; cdr3_aa: CASSSGEAGANVLTF; cdr3_nt: TGCGCCAGCAGCTCCGGGGAGGCTGGGGCCAACGTCCTGACTTTC
j_call: TRBJ2-1; clone_size: NA; d_call: TRBD2; v_call: TRBV27; cdr3_aa: CASSLHELGGLAGGGSYNEQFF; cdr3_nt: TGTGCCAGCAGTTTACATGAGCTGGGTGGACTAGCGGGAGGAGGATCCTACAATGAGCAGTTCTTC
j_call: TRBJ2-2; clone_size: NA; d_call: TRBD2; v_call: TRBV5-4; cdr3_aa: CASSLVIAGTGELFF; cdr3_nt: TGTGCCAGCAGCTTGGTGATAGCGGGAACGGGGGAGCTGTTTTTT
j_call: TRBJ1-5; clone_size: NA; d_call: NA; v_call: TRBV6-5; cdr3_aa: CASSLPTGRSNQPQHF; cdr3_nt: TGTGCCAGCAGTTTACCGACCGGGAGGAGCAATCAGCCCCAGCATTTT
j_call: TRBJ1-1; clone_size: NA; d_call: TRBD1; v_call: TRBV30; cdr3_aa: CAWLDREAFF; cdr3_nt: TGTGCCTGGTTGGACAGGGAAGCTTTCTTT
j_call: TRBJ2-2; clone_size: NA; d_call: NA; v_call: TRBV18; cdr3_aa: CASSPRGGTGELFF; cdr3_nt: TGTGCCAGCTCACCACGGGGCGGGACCGGGGAGCTGTTTTTT
j_call: TRBJ1-3; clone_size: NA; d_call: TRBD1; v_call: TRBV4-2; cdr3_aa: CASSQDRDRAGNTIYF; cdr3_nt: TGTGCCAGCAGCCAAGATAGGGACAGGGCTGGAAACACCATATATTTT
j_call: TRBJ2-7; clone_size: NA; d_call: NA; v_call: TRBV5-1; cdr3_aa: CASRRDPAVAYEQYF; cdr3_nt: TGCGCCAGCCGCCGGGACCCAGCGGTTGCCTACGAGCAGTACTTC
j_call: TRBJ2-1; clone_size: NA; d_call: TRBD1; v_call: TRBV19; cdr3_aa: CASSTPQGARFNEQFF; cdr3_nt: TGTGCCAGTAGTACTCCCCAGGGGGCCCGGTTTAATGAGCAGTTCTTC
j_call: TRBJ2-7; clone_size: NA; d_call: TRBD2; v_call: TRBV2; cdr3_aa: CASRAAGGSSYEQYF; cdr3_nt: TGTGCCAGCAGAGCGGCGGGAGGAAGCTCCTACGAGCAGTACTTC
j_call: TRBJ2-1; clone_size: few; d_call: NA; v_call: TRBV7-9; cdr3_aa: CASSLADREQFF; cdr3_nt: TGTGCCAGCAGCTTGGCAGACAGGGAGCAGTTCTTC
j_call: TRBJ2-7; clone_size: NA; d_call: NA; v_call: TRBV2; cdr3_aa: CASTRDPDSTYEQYF; cdr3_nt: TGTGCCAGCACCCGAGACCCGGACAGTACCTACGAGCAGTACTTC
j_call: TRBJ1-1; clone_size: few; d_call: NA; v_call: TRBV28; cdr3_aa: CASDRDRHEAFF; cdr3_nt: TGTGCCAGCGACCGGGACCGACATGAAGCTTTCTTT
j_call: TRBJ1-5; clone_size: NA; d_call: NA; v_call: TRBV7-2; cdr3_aa: CASSSDLNQPQHF; cdr3_nt: TGTGCCAGCAGCTCGGATCTGAATCAGCCCCAGCATTTT
j_call: TRBJ2-7; clone_size: NA; d_call: TRBD1; v_call: TRBV11-1; cdr3_aa: CASSLAGTGGRYEQYF; cdr3_nt: TGTGCCAGCAGCTTAGCAGGGACAGGGGGCCGCTACGAGCAGTACTTC
j_call: TRBJ1-1; clone_size: NA; d_call: NA; v_call: TRBV7-9; cdr3_aa: CASREGSWNTEAFF; cdr3_nt: TGTGCCAGCCGAGAGGGAAGTTGGAACACTGAAGCTTTCTTT
j_call: TRBJ2-1; clone_size: few; d_call: TRBD2; v_call: TRBV11-1; cdr3_aa: CASSLPTGLAVDWYNEQFF; cdr3_nt: TGTGCCAGCAGCTTGCCAACCGGACTAGCGGTTGATTGGTACAATGAGCAGTTCTTC
j_call: TRBJ2-7; clone_size: NA; d_call: NA; v_call: TRBV4-3; cdr3_aa: CASSLTGGAAEQYF; cdr3_nt: TGCGCCAGCAGCCTAACCGGAGGAGCGGCCGAGCAGTACTTC
j_call: TRBJ2-6; clone_size: once; d_call: NA; v_call: TRBV21-1; cdr3_aa: CAKGGPGANVLTF; cdr3_nt: TGTGCCAAGGGGGGGCCAGGGGCCAACGTCCTGACTTTC
j_call: TRBJ1-1; clone_size: NA; d_call: NA; v_call: TRBV11-1; cdr3_aa: CASSSRAPSEAFF; cdr3_nt: TGTGCCAGCAGCTCTCGGGCCCCCTCTGAAGCTTTCTTT
j_call: TRBJ2-3; clone_size: NA; d_call: NA; v_call: TRBV4-1; cdr3_aa: CASSQTEVRTDTQYF; cdr3_nt: TGCGCCAGCAGCCAGACAGAAGTTCGCACAGATACGCAGTATTTT
j_call: TRBJ2-7; clone_size: few; d_call: TRBD2; v_call: TRBV7-8; cdr3_aa: CASSRLAAPYEQYF; cdr3_nt: TGTGCCAGCAGCCGACTAGCGGCACCCTACGAGCAGTACTTC
j_call: TRBJ1-2; clone_size: many; d_call: NA; v_call: TRBV4-2; cdr3_aa: CASSQDRQWVYTF; cdr3_nt: TGTGCCAGCAGCCAAGATCGACAGTGGGTCTACACCTTC
j_call: TRBJ1-2; clone_size: NA; d_call: TRBD1; v_call: TRBV18; cdr3_aa: CASSPGQGAKVYGYTF; cdr3_nt: TGTGCCAGCTCACCCGGACAGGGGGCGAAGGTCTATGGCTACACCTTC
j_call: TRBJ2-1; clone_size: once; d_call: NA; v_call: TRBV6-8; cdr3_aa: CANHEKGEGPNEQFF; cdr3_nt: TGTGCCAACCACGAGAAGGGCGAGGGTCCCAATGAGCAGTTCTTC
j_call: TRBJ1-1; clone_size: NA; d_call: NA; v_call: TRBV2; cdr3_aa: CATVGGYTEAFF; cdr3_nt: TGTGCCACCGTGGGAGGCTACACTGAAGCTTTCTTT
j_call: TRBJ2-7; clone_size: NA; d_call: TRBD1; v_call: TRBV5-1; cdr3_aa: CASSLTGAAYEQYF; cdr3_nt: TGCGCCAGCAGCTTGACAGGGGCGGCCTACGAGCAGTACTTC
j_call: TRBJ2-3; clone_size: NA; d_call: NA; v_call: TRBV30; cdr3_aa: CAWGGRRGDTQYF; cdr3_nt: TGTGCCTGGGGGGGGCGACGAGGTGATACGCAGTATTTT
j_call: TRBJ1-2; clone_size: NA; d_call: NA; v_call: TRBV4-2; cdr3_aa: CASSPRVDPANYGYTF; cdr3_nt: TGTGCCAGCAGCCCCCGGGTTGATCCGGCTAACTATGGCTACACCTTC
j_call: TRBJ1-5; clone_size: NA; d_call: TRBD1; v_call: TRBV19; cdr3_aa: CASSIGDRAVQPQHF; cdr3_nt: TGTGCCAGTAGTATAGGAGACAGGGCGGTTCAGCCCCAGCATTTT
j_call: TRBJ2-2; clone_size: NA; d_call: NA; v_call: TRBV18; cdr3_aa: CAHPSQNTGELFF; cdr3_nt: TGTGCCCACCCTTCCCAGAACACCGGGGAGCTGTTTTTT
j_call: TRBJ1-2; clone_size: medium-sized; d_call: NA; v_call: TRBV16; cdr3_aa: CASSRLPEADGYTF; cdr3_nt: TGTGCCAGCAGCCGTCTCCCAGAGGCAGATGGCTACACCTTC
j_call: TRBJ1-3; clone_size: NA; d_call: NA; v_call: TRBV11-2; cdr3_aa: CASSRDSGNTIYF; cdr3_nt: TGTGCCAGCAGCCGGGATTCTGGAAACACCATATATTTT
j_call: TRBJ2-5; clone_size: NA; d_call: NA; v_call: TRBV30; cdr3_aa: CAWSRQETQYF; cdr3_nt: TGTGCCTGGTCCCGGCAAGAGACCCAGTACTTC
j_call: TRBJ2-7; clone_size: NA; d_call: TRBD1; v_call: TRBV5-6; cdr3_aa: CASSLGRQGSSHEQYF; cdr3_nt: TGTGCCAGCAGCTTGGGGAGACAGGGAAGTAGCCACGAGCAGTACTTC
j_call: TRBJ1-1; clone_size: NA; d_call: NA; v_call: TRBV19; cdr3_aa: CASSIDRARGSAFF; cdr3_nt: TGTGCCAGTAGTATAGATCGGGCCCGGGGAAGTGCTTTCTTT
j_call: TRBJ2-5; clone_size: NA; d_call: NA; v_call: TRBV9; cdr3_aa: CASSVDGQPGETQYF; cdr3_nt: TGTGCCAGCAGCGTAGACGGCCAACCGGGGGAGACCCAGTACTTC
j_call: TRBJ2-5; clone_size: NA; d_call: NA; v_call: TRBV4-3; cdr3_aa: CASSQDFTSSQETQYF; cdr3_nt: TGCGCCAGCAGCCAAGACTTCACTAGCAGCCAAGAGACCCAGTACTTC
j_call: TRBJ2-3; clone_size: NA; d_call: NA; v_call: TRBV20-1; cdr3_aa: CSAHTDTQYF; cdr3_nt: TGCAGTGCCCATACAGATACGCAGTATTTT
j_call: TRBJ2-1; clone_size: NA; d_call: NA; v_call: TRBV29-1; cdr3_aa: CSVVGLRDNEQFF; cdr3_nt: TGCAGCGTTGTGGGACTCCGCGACAATGAGCAGTTCTTC
j_call: TRBJ1-1; clone_size: NA; d_call: NA; v_call: TRBV9; cdr3_aa: CASSSSLGAGNTEAFF; cdr3_nt: TGTGCCAGCAGCTCAAGTCTAGGGGCGGGGAACACTGAAGCTTTCTTT
j_call: TRBJ1-4; clone_size: NA; d_call: TRBD1; v_call: TRBV30; cdr3_aa: CAWSRGQGYEKLFF; cdr3_nt: TGTGCCTGGAGTCGGGGACAGGGTTATGAAAAACTGTTTTTT
j_call: TRBJ2-5; clone_size: NA; d_call: NA; v_call: TRBV10-3; cdr3_aa: CAISDSRSQETQYF; cdr3_nt: TGTGCCATCAGTGATTCGCGGAGCCAAGAGACCCAGTACTTC
j_call: TRBJ2-5; clone_size: NA; d_call: TRBD2; v_call: TRBV9; cdr3_aa: CASSVGSGTSAGAQYF; cdr3_nt: TGTGCCAGCAGCGTAGGATCGGGGACTAGCGCGGGCGCCCAGTACTTC
j_call: TRBJ2-1; clone_size: once; d_call: NA; v_call: TRBV7-2; cdr3_aa: CASSSRGEQFF; cdr3_nt: TGTGCCAGCAGCTCACGGGGGGAGCAGTTCTTC
j_call: TRBJ2-7; clone_size: few; d_call: NA; v_call: TRBV30; cdr3_aa: CACRQSYEQYF; cdr3_nt: TGTGCCTGTAGACAGTCATACGAGCAGTACTTC
j_call: TRBJ2-7; clone_size: NA; d_call: NA; v_call: TRBV7-3; cdr3_aa: CASSRDTNYEQYF; cdr3_nt: TGTGCCAGCAGCCGGGACACTAACTACGAGCAGTACTTC
j_call: TRBJ2-5; clone_size: NA; d_call: TRBD2; v_call: TRBV2; cdr3_aa: CASSPTSEWETQYF; cdr3_nt: TGTGCCAGCAGCCCGACTAGCGAGTGGGAGACCCAGTACTTC
j_call: TRBJ2-7; clone_size: NA; d_call: TRBD2; v_call: TRBV4-2; cdr3_aa: CASSQGILAGGQSPSYEQYF; cdr3_nt: TGTGCCAGCAGCCAAGGGATACTAGCGGGAGGCCAAAGCCCTTCCTACGAGCAGTACTTC